This TCR beta chain originates from a study of T-cell reconstitution after alpha-beta-depleted transplantation in children. Study conclusions and caveats: Several hundred expanded graft clones reportedly gave rise to the alpha-beta T cells present about two months after transplant. For some patients, TCRbeta diversity was high at day 60 because of recipient T cells and thymic progenitors that survived. At the one-year point after transplant, T-cell counts and TCRbeta diversity were found to come mostly from T cells that had been newly produced.

A word on this clonotype: Its antigen is not identified.

This CDR3 is 15 amino acids long. Per the germline V gene, CDR1 is LNHNV and CDR2 is YYDKDF (reference sequence). V shed 0 bases, J shed 7 bases, and the junction held 6 bases outside the gene matches. As it was prepared, the TCRbeta library received unique molecular identifiers. TCRdb re-called the PCR reads through MiXCR, storing one row per CDR3 protein. The sample consists of 400,000 to 450,000 distinct CDR3 sequences, over 40% of them appearing once. The rearrangement joins TRBV15 to TRBJ2-5; 9 bases are a match to TRBD2. The specimen was PBMCs, collected before TCRalphabeta/CD19-depleted stem cell transplant. The receptor comes from a girl aged 2 to 9 with aplastic anemia, due to receive a stem cell transplant. Here the CDR3 reads CATSRDGGRVGTQYF. The DNA of the CDR3 is TGTGCCACCAGCAGAGATGGCGGGAGGGTAGGGACCCAGTACTTC.